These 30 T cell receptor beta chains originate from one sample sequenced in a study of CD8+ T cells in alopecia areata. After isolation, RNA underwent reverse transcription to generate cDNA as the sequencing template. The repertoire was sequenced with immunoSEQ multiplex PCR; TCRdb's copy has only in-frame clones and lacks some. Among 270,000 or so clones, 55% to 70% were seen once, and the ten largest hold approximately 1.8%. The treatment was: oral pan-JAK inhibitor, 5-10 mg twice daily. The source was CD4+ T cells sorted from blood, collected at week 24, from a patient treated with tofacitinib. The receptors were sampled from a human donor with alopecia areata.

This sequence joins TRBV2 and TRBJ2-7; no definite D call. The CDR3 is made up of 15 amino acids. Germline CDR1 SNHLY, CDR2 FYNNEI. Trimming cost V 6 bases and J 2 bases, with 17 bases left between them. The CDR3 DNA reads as TGTGCCAGCAGAGAAATAGTGTCTAGACCCTACGAGCAGTACTTC. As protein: CASREIVSRPYEQYF.

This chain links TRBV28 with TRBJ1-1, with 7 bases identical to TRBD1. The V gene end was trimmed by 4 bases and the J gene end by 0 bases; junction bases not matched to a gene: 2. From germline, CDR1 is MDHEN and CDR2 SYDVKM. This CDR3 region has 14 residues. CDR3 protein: CASSSGQMNTEAFF. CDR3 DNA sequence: TGTGCCAGCAGTTCGGGACAGATGAACACTGAAGCTTTCTTT.

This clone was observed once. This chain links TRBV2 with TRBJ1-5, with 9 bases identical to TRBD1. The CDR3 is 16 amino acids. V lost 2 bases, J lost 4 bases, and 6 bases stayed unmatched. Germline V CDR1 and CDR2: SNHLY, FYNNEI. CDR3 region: CASSEPTGGNNQPQHF. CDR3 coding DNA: TGTGCCAGCAGTGAACCGACAGGGGGAAATAATCAGCCCCAGCATTTT.

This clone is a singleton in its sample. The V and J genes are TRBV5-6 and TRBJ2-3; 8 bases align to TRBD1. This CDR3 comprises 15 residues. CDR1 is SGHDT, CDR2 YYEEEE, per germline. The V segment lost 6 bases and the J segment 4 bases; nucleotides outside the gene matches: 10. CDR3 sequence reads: CASTFVDRVSDTQYF. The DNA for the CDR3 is TGTGCCAGCACCTTCGTGGACAGGGTCTCAGATACGCAGTATTTT.

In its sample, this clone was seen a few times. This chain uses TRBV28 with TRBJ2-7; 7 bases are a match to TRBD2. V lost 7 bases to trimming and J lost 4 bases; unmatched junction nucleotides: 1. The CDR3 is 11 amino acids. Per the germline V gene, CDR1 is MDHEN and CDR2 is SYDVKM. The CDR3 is CASTRGYEQYF. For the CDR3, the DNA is TGTGCCAGCACGCGGGGGTACGAGCAGTACTTC. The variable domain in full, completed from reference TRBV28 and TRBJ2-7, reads DVKVTQSSRYLVKRTGEKVFLECVQDMDHENMFWYRQDPGLGLRLIYFSYDVKMKEKGDIPEGYSVSREKKERFSLILESASTNQTSMYLCASTRGYEQYFGPGTRLTVT.

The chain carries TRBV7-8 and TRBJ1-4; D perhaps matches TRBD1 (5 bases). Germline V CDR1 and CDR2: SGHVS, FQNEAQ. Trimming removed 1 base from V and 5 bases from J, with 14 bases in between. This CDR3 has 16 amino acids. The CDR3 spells CASSLVTGLPNEKLFF. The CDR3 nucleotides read TGTGCCAGCAGCTTAGTGACGGGACTGCCCAATGAAAAACTGTTTTTT.

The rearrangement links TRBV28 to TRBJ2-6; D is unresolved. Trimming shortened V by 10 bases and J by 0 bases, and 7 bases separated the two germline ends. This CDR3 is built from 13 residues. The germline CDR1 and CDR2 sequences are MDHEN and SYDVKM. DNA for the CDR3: TGTGCCACCTATTACTCTGGGGCCAACGTCCTGACTTTC. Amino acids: CATYYSGANVLTF.

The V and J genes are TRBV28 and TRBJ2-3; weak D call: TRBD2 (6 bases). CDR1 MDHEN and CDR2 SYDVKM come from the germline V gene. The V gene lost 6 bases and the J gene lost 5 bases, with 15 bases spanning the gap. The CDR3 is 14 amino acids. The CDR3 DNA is TGTGCCAGCAGGGGGGGTACCACCCTAGATACGCAGTATTTT. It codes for CASRGGTTLDTQYF.

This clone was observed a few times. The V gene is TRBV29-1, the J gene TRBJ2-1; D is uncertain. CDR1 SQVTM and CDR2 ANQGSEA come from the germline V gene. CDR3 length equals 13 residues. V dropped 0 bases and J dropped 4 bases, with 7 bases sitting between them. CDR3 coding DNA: TGCAGCGTTGAAGACTCACGGTACAATGAGCAGTTCTTC. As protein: CSVEDSRYNEQFF.

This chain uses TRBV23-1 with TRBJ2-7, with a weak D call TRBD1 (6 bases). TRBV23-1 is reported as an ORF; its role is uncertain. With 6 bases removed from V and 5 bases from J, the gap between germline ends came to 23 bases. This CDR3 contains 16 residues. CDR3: CASRAEGVGISDEQYF. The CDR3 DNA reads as TGCGCCAGCAGGGCCGAGGGGGTTGGTATCTCGGACGAGCAGTACTTC.

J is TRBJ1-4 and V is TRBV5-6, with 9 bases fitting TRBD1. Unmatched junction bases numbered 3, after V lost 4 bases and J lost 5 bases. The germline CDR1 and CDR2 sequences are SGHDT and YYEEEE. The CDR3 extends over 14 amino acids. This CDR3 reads CASSGGTGNEKLFF. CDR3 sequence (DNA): TGTGCCAGCAGCGGCGGGACAGGGAATGAAAAACTGTTTTTT.

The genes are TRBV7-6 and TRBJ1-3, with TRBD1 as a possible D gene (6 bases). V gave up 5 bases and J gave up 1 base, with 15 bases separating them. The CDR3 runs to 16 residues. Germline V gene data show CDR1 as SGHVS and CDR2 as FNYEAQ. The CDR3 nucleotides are TGTGCCAGCAGCCACGGACAGAGAAATTCTGGAAACACCATATATTTT. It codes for CASSHGQRNSGNTIYF.

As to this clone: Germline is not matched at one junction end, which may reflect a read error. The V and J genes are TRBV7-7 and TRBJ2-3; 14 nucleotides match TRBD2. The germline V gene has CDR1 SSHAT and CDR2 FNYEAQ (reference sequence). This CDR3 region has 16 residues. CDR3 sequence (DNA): TGTGCTAGCAGCCGAGGACTAGCGGGGGGAGGAGATACGCAGTATTTT. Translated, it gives CASSRGLAGGGDTQYF. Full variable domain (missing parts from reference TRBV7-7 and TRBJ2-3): GAGVSQSPRYKVTKRGQDVTLRCDPISSHATLYWYQQALGQGPEFLTYFNYEAQPDKSGLPSDRFSAERPEGSISTLTIQRTEQRDSAMYRCASSRGLAGGGDTQYFGPGTRLTVL.

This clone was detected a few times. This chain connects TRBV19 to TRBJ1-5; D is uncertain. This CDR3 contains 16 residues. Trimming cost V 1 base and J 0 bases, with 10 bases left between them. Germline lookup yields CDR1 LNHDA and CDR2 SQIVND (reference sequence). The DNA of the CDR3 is TGTGCCAGTAGTATAGGACCTGGGAATAGCAATCAGCCCCAGCATTTT. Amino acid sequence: CASSIGPGNSNQPQHF.

CDR3 coding DNA: TGTGCCAGCAGTGAAGGGGGTCCAGATACGCAGTATTTT. It is translated as CASSEGGPDTQYF. The rearrangement links TRBV2 to TRBJ2-3; D not certain. Germline CDR1 is SNHLY and CDR2 is FYNNEI. CDR3 size: 13 residues. V was shortened by 1 base and J by 4 bases, with 6 bases between the two germline ends. Complete variable domain (other parts from reference TRBV2 and TRBJ2-3): EPEVTQTPSHQVTQMGQEVILRCVPISNHLYFYWYRQILGQKVEFLVSFYNNEISEKSEIFDDQFSVERPDGSNFTLKIRSTKLEDSAMYFCASSEGGPDTQYFGPGTRLTVL.

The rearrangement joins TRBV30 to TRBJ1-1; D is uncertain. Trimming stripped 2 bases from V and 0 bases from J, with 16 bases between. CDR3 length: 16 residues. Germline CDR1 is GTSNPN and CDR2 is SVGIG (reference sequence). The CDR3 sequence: CAWSSLTRVMNTEAFF. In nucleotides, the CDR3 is TGTGCCTGGAGTTCATTGACCAGAGTCATGAACACTGAAGCTTTCTTT.

The CDR3 loop is CASSQGREPFF. The CDR3 coding sequence is TGTGCCAGCTCACAAGGCCGTGAGCCTTTCTTT. The chain recombines TRBV18 with TRBJ1-1; unclear D gene. The length of the CDR3 is 11 residues. In germline, CDR1 is KGHSH, CDR2 LQKENI. V was clipped by 4 bases and J by 12 bases, with 12 bases between them.

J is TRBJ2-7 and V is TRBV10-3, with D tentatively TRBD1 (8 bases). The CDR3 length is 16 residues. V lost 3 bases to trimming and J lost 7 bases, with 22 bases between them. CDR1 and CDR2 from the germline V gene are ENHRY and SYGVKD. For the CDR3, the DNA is TGTGCCATCAGTGATGGCCACCCTGGACAGGGAGGGGAGCAGTACTTC. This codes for CAISDGHPGQGGEQYF.

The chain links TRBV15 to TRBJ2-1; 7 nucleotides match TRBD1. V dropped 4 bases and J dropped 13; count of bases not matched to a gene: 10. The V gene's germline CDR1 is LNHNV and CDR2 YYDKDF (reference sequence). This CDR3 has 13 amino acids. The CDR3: CATSTDRVGSQFF. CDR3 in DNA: TGTGCCACCAGCACTGACAGGGTAGGAAGTCAGTTCTTC. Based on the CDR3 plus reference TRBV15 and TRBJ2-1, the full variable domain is DAMVIQNPRYQVTQFGKPVTLSCSQTLNHNVMYWYQQKSSQAPKLLFHYYDKDFNNEADTPDNFQSRRPNTSFCFLDIRSPGLGDTAMYLCATSTDRVGSQFFGPGTRLTVL.

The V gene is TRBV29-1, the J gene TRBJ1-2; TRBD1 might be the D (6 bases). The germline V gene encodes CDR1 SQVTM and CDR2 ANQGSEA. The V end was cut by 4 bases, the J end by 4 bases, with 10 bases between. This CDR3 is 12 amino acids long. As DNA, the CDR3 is TGCAGCGTTGGACAGGCCGTCTATGGCTACACCTTC. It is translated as CSVGQAVYGYTF.

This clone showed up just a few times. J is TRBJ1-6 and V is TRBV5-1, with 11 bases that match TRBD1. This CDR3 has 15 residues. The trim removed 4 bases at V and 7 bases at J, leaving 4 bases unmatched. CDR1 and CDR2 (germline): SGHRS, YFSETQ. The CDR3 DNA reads TGCGCCAGCAGCCCCGGACAGGGGGCAAATTCACCCCTCCACTTT. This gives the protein CASSPGQGANSPLHF.

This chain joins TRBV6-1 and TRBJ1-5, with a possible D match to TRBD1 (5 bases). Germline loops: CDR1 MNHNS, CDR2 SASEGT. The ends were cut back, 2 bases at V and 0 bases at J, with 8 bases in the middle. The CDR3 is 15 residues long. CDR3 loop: CASSERGYSNQPQHF. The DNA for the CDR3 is TGTGCCAGCAGTGAACGGGGGTATAGCAATCAGCCCCAGCATTTT.

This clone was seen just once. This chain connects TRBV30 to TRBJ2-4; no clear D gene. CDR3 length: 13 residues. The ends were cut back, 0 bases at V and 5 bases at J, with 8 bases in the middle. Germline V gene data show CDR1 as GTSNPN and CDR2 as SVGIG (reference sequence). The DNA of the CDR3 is TGTGCCTGGAGTGTGGGAAGGGAAAACATTCAGTACTTC. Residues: CAWSVGRENIQYF.

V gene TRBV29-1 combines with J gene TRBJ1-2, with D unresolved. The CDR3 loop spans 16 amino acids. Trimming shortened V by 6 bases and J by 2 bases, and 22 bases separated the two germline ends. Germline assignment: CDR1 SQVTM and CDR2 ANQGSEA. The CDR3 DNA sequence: TGCAGCGTATCTACCGGGCCCAGTTCCCCGAACTATGGCTACACCTTC. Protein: CSVSTGPSSPNYGYTF.

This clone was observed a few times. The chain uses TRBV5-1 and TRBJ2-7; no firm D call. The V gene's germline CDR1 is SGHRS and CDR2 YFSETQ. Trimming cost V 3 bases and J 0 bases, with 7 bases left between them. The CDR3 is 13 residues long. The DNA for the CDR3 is TGCGCCAGCAGCTCGCCCCCCTCCTACGAGCAGTACTTC. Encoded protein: CASSSPPSYEQYF.

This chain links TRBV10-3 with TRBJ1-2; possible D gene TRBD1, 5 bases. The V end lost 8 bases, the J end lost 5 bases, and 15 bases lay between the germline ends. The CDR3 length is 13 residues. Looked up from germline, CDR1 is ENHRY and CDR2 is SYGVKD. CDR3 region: CAIGGETPYGYTF. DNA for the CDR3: TGTGCCATCGGGGGGGAGACCCCTTATGGCTACACCTTC.

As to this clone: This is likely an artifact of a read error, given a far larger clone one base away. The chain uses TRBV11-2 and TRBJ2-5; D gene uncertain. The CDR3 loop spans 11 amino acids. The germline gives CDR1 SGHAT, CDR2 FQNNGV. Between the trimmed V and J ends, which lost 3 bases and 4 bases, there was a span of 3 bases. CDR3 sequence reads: CASSLRETQYF. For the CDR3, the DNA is TGTGCCAGCAGCTTGCGAGAGACCCAGTACTTC.

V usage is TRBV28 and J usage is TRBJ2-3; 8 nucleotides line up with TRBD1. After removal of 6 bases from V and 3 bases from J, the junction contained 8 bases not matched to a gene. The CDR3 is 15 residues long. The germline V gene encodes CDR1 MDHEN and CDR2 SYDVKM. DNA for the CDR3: TGTGCCAGCAGCTCGGGACAGGTTAAGACAGATACGCAGTATTTT. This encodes CASSSGQVKTDTQYF.

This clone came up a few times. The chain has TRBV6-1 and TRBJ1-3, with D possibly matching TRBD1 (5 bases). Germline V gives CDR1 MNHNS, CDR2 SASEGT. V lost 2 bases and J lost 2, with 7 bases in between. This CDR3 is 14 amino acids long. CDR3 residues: CASSEQGTGNTIYF. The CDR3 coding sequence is TGTGCCAGCAGTGAACAGGGAACTGGAAACACCATATATTTT.

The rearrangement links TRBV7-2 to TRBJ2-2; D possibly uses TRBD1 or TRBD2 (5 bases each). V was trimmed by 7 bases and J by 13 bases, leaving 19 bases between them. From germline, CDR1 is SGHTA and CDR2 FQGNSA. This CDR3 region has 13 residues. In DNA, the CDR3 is TGTGCCAGCAACTATGGGACCCTTCCTGGGCTGTTTTTT. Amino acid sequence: CASNYGTLPGLFF.